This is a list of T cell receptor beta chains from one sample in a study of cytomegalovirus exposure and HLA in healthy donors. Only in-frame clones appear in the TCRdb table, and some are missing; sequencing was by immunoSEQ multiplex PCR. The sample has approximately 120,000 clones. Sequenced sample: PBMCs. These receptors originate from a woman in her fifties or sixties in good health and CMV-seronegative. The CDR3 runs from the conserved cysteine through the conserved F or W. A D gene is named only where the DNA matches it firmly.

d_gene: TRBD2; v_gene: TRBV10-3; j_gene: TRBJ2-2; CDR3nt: TGTGCCATCACCCCTAAGCTAGCGGGAGCCGGGGAGCTGTTTTTT; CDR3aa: CAITPKLAGAGELFF
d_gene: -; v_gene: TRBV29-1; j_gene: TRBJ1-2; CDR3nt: TGCAGCGCCGAAGGGACAACTCACTATGGCTACACCTTC; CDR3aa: CSAEGTTHYGYTF
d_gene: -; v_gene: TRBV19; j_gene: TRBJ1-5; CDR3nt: TGTGCCAGTAGTATAGATTACCCGGGACTCAATCAGCCCCAGCATTTT; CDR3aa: CASSIDYPGLNQPQHF
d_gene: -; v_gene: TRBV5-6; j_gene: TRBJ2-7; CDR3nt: TGTGCCAGCAGCTTGTGGAAAAGTTCCACGACTTACGAGCAGTACTTC; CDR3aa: CASSLWKSSTTYEQYF
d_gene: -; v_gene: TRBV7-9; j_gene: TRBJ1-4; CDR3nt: TGTGCCAGCAAGAGGGCAACTAATGAAAAACTGTTTTTT; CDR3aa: CASKRATNEKLFF
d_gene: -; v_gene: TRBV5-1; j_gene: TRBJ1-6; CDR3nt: TGCGCCAGCAGCTTGGAGGGTGAAATACAGGGTGGTGATAATTCACCCCTCCACTTT; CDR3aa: CASSLEGEIQGGDNSPLHF
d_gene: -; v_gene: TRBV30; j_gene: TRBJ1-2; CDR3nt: TGTGCCTCCCCACCCGGCGGCAGAGGCTATGGCTACACCTTC; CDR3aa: CASPPGGRGYGYTF
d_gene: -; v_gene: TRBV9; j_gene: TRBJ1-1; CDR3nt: TGTGCCAGCAGCGTAGTGACAGATGAAGCTTTCTTT; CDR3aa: CASSVVTDEAFF
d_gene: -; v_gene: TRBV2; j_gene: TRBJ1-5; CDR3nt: TGTGCCAGCAGCCTAGACAGTATCGGGAGCAATCAGCCCCAGCATTTT; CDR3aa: CASSLDSIGSNQPQHF
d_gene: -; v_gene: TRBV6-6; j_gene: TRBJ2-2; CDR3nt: TGTGCCAGCAGTTACCCCGGAGCCGGGGAGCTGTTTTTT; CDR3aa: CASSYPGAGELFF
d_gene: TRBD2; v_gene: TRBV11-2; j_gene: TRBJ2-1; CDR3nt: TGTGCCAGCAGCTTAGGAGCCTCAGCGGGAGGTGGGGACAATGAGCAGTTCTTC; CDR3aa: CASSLGASAGGGDNEQFF
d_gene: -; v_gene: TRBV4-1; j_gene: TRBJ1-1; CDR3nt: TGCGCCAGCAGCCATCCGGAGTTGAACACTGAAGCTTTCTTT; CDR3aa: CASSHPELNTEAFF
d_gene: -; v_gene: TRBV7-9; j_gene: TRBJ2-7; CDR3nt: TGTGCCAGCCGGGCACCGACAGGAAACCCCTACGAGCAGTACTTC; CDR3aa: CASRAPTGNPYEQYF